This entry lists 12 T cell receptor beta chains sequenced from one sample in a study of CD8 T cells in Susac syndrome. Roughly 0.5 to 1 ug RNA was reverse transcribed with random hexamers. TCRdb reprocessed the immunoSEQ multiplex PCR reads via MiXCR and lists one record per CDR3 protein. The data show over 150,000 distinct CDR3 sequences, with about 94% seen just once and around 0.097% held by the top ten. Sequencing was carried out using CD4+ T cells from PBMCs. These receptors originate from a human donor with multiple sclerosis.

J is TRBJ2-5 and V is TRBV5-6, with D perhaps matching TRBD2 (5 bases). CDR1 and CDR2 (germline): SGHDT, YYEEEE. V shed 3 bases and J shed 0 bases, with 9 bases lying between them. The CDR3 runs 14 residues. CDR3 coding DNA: TGTGCCAGCAGCTCGCCGGGAAACCAAGAGACCCAGTACTTC. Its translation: CASSSPGNQETQYF.

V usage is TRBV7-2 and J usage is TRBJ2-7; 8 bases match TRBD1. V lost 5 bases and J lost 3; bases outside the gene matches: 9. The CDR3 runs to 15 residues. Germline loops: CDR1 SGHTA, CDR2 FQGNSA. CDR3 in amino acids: CASSRGQDFLYEQYF. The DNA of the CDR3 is TGTGCCAGCAGCCGGGGACAGGACTTCCTCTACGAGCAGTACTTC.

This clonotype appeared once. CDR3 nucleotide sequence: TGCGCCAGCAGATCCGGGGCTAGCAATGAGCAGTTCTTC. Translating it yields CASRSGASNEQFF. The chain uses TRBV5-1 and TRBJ2-1; D is tentatively TRBD1 or TRBD2 (5 bases each). This CDR3 has 13 residues. Germline loops: CDR1 SGHRS, CDR2 YFSETQ. Trimming removed 5 bases at V and 6 bases at J, with 12 bases between.

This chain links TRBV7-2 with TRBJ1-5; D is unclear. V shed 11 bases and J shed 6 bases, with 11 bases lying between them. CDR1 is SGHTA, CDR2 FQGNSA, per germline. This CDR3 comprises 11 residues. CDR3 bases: TGTGCCTCCGGGTGGGGTCAGCCCCAGCATTTT. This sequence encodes CASGWGQPQHF. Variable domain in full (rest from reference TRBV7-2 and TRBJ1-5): GAGVSQSPSNKVTEKGKDVELRCDPISGHTALYWYRQSLGQGLEFLIYFQGNSAPDKSGLPSDRFSAERTGGSVSTLTIQRTQQEDSAVYLCASGWGQPQHFGDGTRLSIL.

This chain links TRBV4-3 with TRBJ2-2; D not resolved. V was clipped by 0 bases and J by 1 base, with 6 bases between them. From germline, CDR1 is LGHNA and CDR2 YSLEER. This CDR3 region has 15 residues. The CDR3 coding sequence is TGCGCCAGCAGCCAAGATAGACTGAACACCGGGGAGCTGTTTTTT. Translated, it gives CASSQDRLNTGELFF.

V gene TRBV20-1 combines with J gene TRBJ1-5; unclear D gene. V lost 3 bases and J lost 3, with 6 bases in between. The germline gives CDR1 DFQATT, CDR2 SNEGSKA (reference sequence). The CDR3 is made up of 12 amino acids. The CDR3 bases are TGCAGTGCTAGGGGTGACAATCAGCCCCAGCATTTT. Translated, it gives CSARGDNQPQHF.

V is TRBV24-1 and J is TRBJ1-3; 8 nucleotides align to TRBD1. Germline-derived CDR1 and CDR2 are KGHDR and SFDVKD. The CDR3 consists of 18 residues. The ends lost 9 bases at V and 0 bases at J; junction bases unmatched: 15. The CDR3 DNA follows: TGTGCCACCGAAGCTCCCTTGGACAGGGCCCCCTCTGGAAACACCATATATTTT. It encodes CATEAPLDRAPSGNTIYF.

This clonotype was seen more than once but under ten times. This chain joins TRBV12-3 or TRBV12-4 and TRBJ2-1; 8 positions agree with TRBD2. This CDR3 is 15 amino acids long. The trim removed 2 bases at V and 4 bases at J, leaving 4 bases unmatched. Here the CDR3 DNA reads TGTGCCAGCAGTTTAATCGCGGGGGGATACAATGAGCAGTTCTTC. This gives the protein CASSLIAGGYNEQFF.

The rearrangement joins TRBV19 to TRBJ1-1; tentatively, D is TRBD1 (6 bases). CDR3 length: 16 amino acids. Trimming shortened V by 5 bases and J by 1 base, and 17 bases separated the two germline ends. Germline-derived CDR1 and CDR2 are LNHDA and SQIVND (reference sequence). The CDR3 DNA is TGTGCCAGTAGTCCAACCAGGGGACTACGGAACACTGAAGCTTTCTTT. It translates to CASSPTRGLRNTEAFF.

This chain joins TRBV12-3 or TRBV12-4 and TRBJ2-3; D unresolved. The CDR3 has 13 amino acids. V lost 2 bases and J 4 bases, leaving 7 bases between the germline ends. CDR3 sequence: CASSLRWADTQYF. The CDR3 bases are TGTGCCAGCAGTTTAAGGTGGGCAGATACGCAGTATTTT.

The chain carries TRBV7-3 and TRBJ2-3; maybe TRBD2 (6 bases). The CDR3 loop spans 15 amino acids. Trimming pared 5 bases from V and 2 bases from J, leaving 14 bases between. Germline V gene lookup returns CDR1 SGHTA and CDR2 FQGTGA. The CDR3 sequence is CASSQGLLYTDTQYF. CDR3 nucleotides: TGTGCCAGCAGCCAGGGACTCCTATACACAGATACGCAGTATTTT.

The CDR3 sequence: CAWSVTGVGNQPQHF. CDR3 DNA sequence: TGTGCCTGGAGTGTAACCGGGGTTGGCAATCAGCCCCAGCATTTT. The V and J genes are TRBV30 and TRBJ1-5; the D is unclear. This CDR3 has 15 residues. Per the germline V gene, CDR1 is GTSNPN and CDR2 is SVGIG (reference sequence). V lost 0 bases, J lost 2 bases, and 11 bases lay in between. The whole variable domain, filled in from reference TRBV30 and TRBJ1-5, reads SQTIHQWPATLVQPVGSPLSLECTVEGTSNPNLYWYRQAAGRGLQLLFYSVGIGQISSEVPQNLSASRPQDRQFILSSKKLLLSDSGFYLCAWSVTGVGNQPQHFGDGTRLSIL.